The next 28 T cell receptor beta chains were all read from a single sample in a study of blood T cells in healthy people across ages. Sample-barcoded 5' priming and a J-beta primer mix drove a second PCR of roughly 6 to 12 cycles. MiXCR was run by TCRdb on the 5' RACE reads, yielding one entry per CDR3 protein. The sample yields about 780,000 distinct CDR3 sequences, under 80% seen once. Material for sequencing was blood. Source of these receptors: a man aged 25 to 40 in good health.

CDR3 loop: CASSHYGLAGSILYEQYF. The CDR3, as DNA: TGTGCCAGCAGCCATTACGGACTAGCGGGGTCCATCCTCTACGAGCAGTACTTC. J is TRBJ2-7 and V is TRBV6-2 or TRBV6-3; 12 nucleotides agree with TRBD2. Looked up from germline, CDR1 is MNHEY and CDR2 is SVGEGT. V dropped 6 bases and J dropped 3; count of bases not matched to a gene: 15. The CDR3 spans 18 residues.

The chain employs TRBV7-2 and TRBJ2-7; 7 bases fit TRBD2. CDR1 is SGHTA and CDR2 is FQGNSA in the germline V gene. Trimming removed 7 bases from V and 6 bases from J; junction bases left unmatched: 12. The CDR3 has 14 residues. CDR3 nucleotides: TGTGCCAGCACCTCAGCGGGGTCTCTCGGCGAGCAGTACTTC. Amino acid sequence: CASTSAGSLGEQYF.

The chain uses TRBV24-1 and TRBJ1-2; no reliable D call. Germline V CDR1 and CDR2: KGHDR, SFDVKD. V lost 1 base to trimming and J lost 3 bases, with 8 bases between them. The CDR3 is 14 amino acids. CDR3 DNA: TGTGCCACCAGTGATTTCAAGGAGGACTATGGCTACACCTTC. Translated: CATSDFKEDYGYTF.

There are a few counts of this clonotype. The chain recombines TRBV20-1 with TRBJ1-2; 9 bases fit TRBD1. The J segment lost 4 bases and the V segment lost 4 bases, leaving 4 bases of the junction unmatched. Germline V gene sequence: CDR1 DFQATT, CDR2 SNEGSKA (reference sequence). CDR3 length: 13 residues. In nucleotides, the CDR3 is TGCAGTGCTACCCCGGACAGGGGCTATGGCTACACCTTC. It encodes CSATPDRGYGYTF.

The chain joins TRBV29-1 to TRBJ2-7, with D maybe TRBD2 (5 bases). The germline V gene encodes CDR1 SQVTM and CDR2 ANQGSEA. The CDR3 sequence is 12 residues long. V gave up 4 bases and J gave up 3 bases, with 10 bases separating them. The CDR3 DNA reads as TGCAGCGTTGCGAACGGAGGCTACGAGCAGTACTTC. It yields the protein CSVANGGYEQYF.

Turning to this clonotype: A junction boundary mismatches the germline segment, possibly from a read error. The chain couples TRBV7-9 to TRBJ2-1; the D call may be TRBD1 or TRBD2 (5 bases each). The CDR3 is 15 residues long. Germline V gene lookup returns CDR1 SEHNR and CDR2 FQNEAQ (reference sequence). The CDR3 region is CANSLVRGIGNEQFF. The CDR3 DNA follows: TGTGCCAACAGCTTAGTGAGGGGAATAGGGAATGAGCAGTTCTTC.

The V gene is TRBV2, the J gene TRBJ2-2; D is possibly TRBD1 or TRBD2 (5 bases each). This CDR3 comprises 17 residues. The V end lost 5 bases, the J end lost 0 bases, and 16 bases lay between the germline ends. Germline assignment: CDR1 SNHLY and CDR2 FYNNEI. This CDR3 reads CASSPWGTDANTGELFF. The CDR3 DNA reads as TGTGCCAGCAGTCCCTGGGGGACGGACGCGAACACCGGGGAGCTGTTTTTT.

The DNA for the CDR3 is TGCAGTGCTAGGGTACCTGGAAACACCATATATTTT. Protein sequence: CSARVPGNTIYF. The chain joins TRBV20-1 to TRBJ1-3, with no clear D. Between the trimmed V and J ends, which lost 3 bases and 2 bases, there was a span of 5 bases. In germline, CDR1 is DFQATT, CDR2 SNEGSKA (reference sequence). This CDR3 region has 12 residues.

The J gene is TRBJ2-3, the V gene TRBV4-3; no clear D gene. Germline V gene sequence: CDR1 LGHNA, CDR2 YSLEER. Trimming pared 1 base from V and 0 bases from J, leaving 11 bases between. The CDR3 is 16 amino acids. The DNA of the CDR3 is TGCGCCAGCAGCCAAGTAGGCGGAGTTAGCACAGATACGCAGTATTTT. It translates to CASSQVGGVSTDTQYF.

Only a few counts were recorded for this clonotype. The chain links TRBV29-1 to TRBJ2-4; D not certain. CDR1 and CDR2 (germline): SQVTM, ANQGSEA. CDR3 size: 13 residues. The V gene lost 6 bases and the J gene lost 2 bases, with 11 bases spanning the gap. The CDR3 loop is CSVLVGSKNIQYF. In nucleotides, the CDR3 is TGCAGCGTCCTAGTGGGGTCCAAAAACATTCAGTACTTC.

This clonotype was recorded only once. This chain uses TRBV7-2 with TRBJ1-5; perhaps TRBD1 as D (6 bases). The V gene lost 6 bases and the J gene lost 3 bases, with 15 bases spanning the gap. The germline CDR1 and CDR2 sequences are SGHTA and FQGNSA. The CDR3 totals 15 residues. The CDR3 DNA reads TGTGCCAGCAGTCCCTCCGGACAGTACAATCAGCCCCAGCATTTT. Protein product: CASSPSGQYNQPQHF.

This chain links TRBV28 with TRBJ2-5; maybe TRBD2 (6 bases). The V and J ends lost 6 bases and 2 bases respectively, with 22 bases between them. The germline V gene encodes CDR1 MDHEN and CDR2 SYDVKM. The CDR3 has 17 residues. Written as DNA, the CDR3 is TGTGCCAGCAGGAGAGGGCGACAAACGGGGACTCAAGAGACCCAGTACTTC. Translating gives CASRRGRQTGTQETQYF.

The rearrangement uses TRBV10-3 and TRBJ2-3; D uncertain. V was trimmed by 6 bases and J by 0 bases, leaving 13 bases between them. The CDR3 runs 15 residues. Germline CDR1 ENHRY, CDR2 SYGVKD. For the CDR3, the DNA is TGTGCCATCAGAGAGACCCCTGCTAGCACAGATACGCAGTATTTT. Residues: CAIRETPASTDTQYF.

V and J are TRBV30 and TRBJ1-1, with 9 bases lining up with TRBD1. The V segment lost 4 bases and the J segment 11 bases; nucleotides outside the gene matches: 11. Germline CDR1 GTSNPN, CDR2 SVGIG (reference sequence). The CDR3 loop spans 13 amino acids. This chain's CDR3 is CAWMGGQGLRAFF. CDR3 coding DNA: TGTGCCTGGATGGGGGGACAGGGCCTCCGGGCTTTCTTT. The complete variable domain, with remaining parts taken from reference TRBV30 and TRBJ1-1, reads SQTIHQWPATLVQPVGSPLSLECTVEGTSNPNLYWYRQAAGRGLQLLFYSVGIGQISSEVPQNLSASRPQDRQFILSSKKLLLSDSGFYLCAWMGGQGLRAFFGQGTRLTVV.

The chain couples TRBV7-7 to TRBJ2-1; D call uncertain. V lost 5 bases and J 0 bases, leaving 11 bases between the germline ends. Germline-derived CDR1 and CDR2 are SSHAT and FNYEAQ (reference sequence). This CDR3 has 15 residues. This chain's CDR3 is CASSLHVHSYNEQFF. DNA for the CDR3: TGTGCCAGCAGCCTACACGTACACTCCTACAATGAGCAGTTCTTC. The whole variable domain, filled in from reference TRBV7-7 and TRBJ2-1, reads GAGVSQSPRYKVTKRGQDVTLRCDPISSHATLYWYQQALGQGPEFLTYFNYEAQPDKSGLPSDRFSAERPEGSISTLTIQRTEQRDSAMYRCASSLHVHSYNEQFFGPGTRLTVL.

V and J are TRBV20-1 and TRBJ2-3, with 16 bases fitting TRBD2. V shed 3 bases and J 2 bases; nucleotides not matched to a gene: 11. In germline, CDR1 is DFQATT, CDR2 SNEGSKA (reference sequence). The CDR3 contains 19 residues. CDR3 DNA: TGCAGTGCTAGCCCGGGACTAGCGGGGGGGACCCTCCTCACAGATACGCAGTATTTT. This sequence encodes CSASPGLAGGTLLTDTQYF.

A few counts support this clonotype. This chain links TRBV5-1 with TRBJ2-4; the D is unclear. From germline, CDR1 is SGHRS and CDR2 YFSETQ. Trimming stripped 2 bases from V and 0 bases from J, with 9 bases between. This CDR3 region has 15 residues. Here the CDR3 reads CASSFIGVAKNIQYF. As DNA, the CDR3 is TGCGCCAGCAGCTTTATTGGGGTAGCCAAAAACATTCAGTACTTC.

This clonotype was observed once. This chain joins TRBV13 and TRBJ1-2; 8 nucleotides agree with TRBD1. The V segment lost 5 bases and the J segment 4 bases; nucleotides outside the gene matches: 6. Germline V lookup: CDR1 PRHDT, CDR2 FYEKMQ (reference sequence). The CDR3 is 14 amino acids. The CDR3 DNA sequence: TGTGCCAGCAGCAATGGACAGGGCCTCTATGGCTACACCTTC. It translates to CASSNGQGLYGYTF.

The chain is built from TRBV5-1 and TRBJ2-7, with D perhaps TRBD2 (7 bases). The CDR3 extends over 17 amino acids. V was pared by 4 bases and J by 2 bases, with 22 bases between. Germline V gives CDR1 SGHRS, CDR2 YFSETQ. DNA of the CDR3: TGCGCCAGCAGCCCCGGAGGGGGGGCCCTCTCGGCCTACGAGCAGTACTTC. This sequence encodes CASSPGGGALSAYEQYF. The whole variable domain, remainder taken from reference TRBV5-1 and TRBJ2-7, is KAGVTQTPRYLIKTRGQQVTLSCSPISGHRSVSWYQQTPGQGLQFLFEYFSETQRNKGNFPGRFSGRQFSNSRSEMNVSTLELGDSALYLCASSPGGGALSAYEQYFGPGTRLTVT.

The V and J genes are TRBV12-3 or TRBV12-4 and TRBJ2-1, with D perhaps TRBD2 (6 bases). V gave up 3 bases and J gave up 4 bases, with 13 bases separating them. This CDR3 is built from 15 residues. DNA of the CDR3: TGTGCCAGCAGTTTGAGGCGGGGATCGTACAATGAGCAGTTCTTC. As protein: CASSLRRGSYNEQFF.

This clonotype was observed a handful of times. This sequence joins TRBV6-1 and TRBJ2-5; possible D gene TRBD2, 6 bases. CDR1 MNHNS and CDR2 SASEGT come from the germline V gene. V was trimmed by 0 bases and J by 5 bases, leaving 13 bases between them. This CDR3 contains 15 residues. CDR3 in amino acids: CASSEAAAGGETQYF. The CDR3 coding sequence is TGTGCCAGCAGTGAAGCGGCAGCGGGCGGCGAGACCCAGTACTTC.

The rearrangement links TRBV10-3 to TRBJ2-1; D may be TRBD1 or TRBD2 (5 bases each). The CDR3 is made up of 13 amino acids. CDR1 is ENHRY, CDR2 SYGVKD, per germline. With 7 bases removed from V and 8 bases from J, the gap between germline ends came to 15 bases. DNA for the CDR3: TGTGCCATCAACGCCCGGGTGGGGGATGAGCAGTTCTTC. Protein product: CAINARVGDEQFF.

The chain employs TRBV28 and TRBJ2-1; D ambiguous. The V gene's germline CDR1 is MDHEN and CDR2 SYDVKM. V was clipped by 10 bases and J by 0 bases, with 16 bases between them. The CDR3 length is 15 residues. CDR3 in amino acids: CAIQRNAGSYNEQFF. CDR3 in DNA: TGTGCCATCCAAAGGAACGCCGGCTCCTACAATGAGCAGTTCTTC.

The rearrangement uses TRBV20-1 and TRBJ2-5; 11 positions agree with TRBD2. CDR3 length: 16 residues. The germline gives CDR1 DFQATT, CDR2 SNEGSKA (reference sequence). V shed 5 bases, J shed 5 bases, and the junction held 13 bases outside the gene matches. CDR3: CSAPRPTSGGPETQYF. CDR3 nucleotide sequence: TGCAGTGCTCCTCGACCCACTAGCGGGGGACCGGAGACCCAGTACTTC.

This clonotype was detected ten times or more. V gene TRBV6-2 or TRBV6-3 combines with J gene TRBJ1-4; unclear D gene. The CDR3 has 16 amino acids. Germline CDR1 reads MNHEY; CDR2 reads SVGEGT. Trimming pared 5 bases from V and 8 bases from J, leaving 21 bases between. CDR3 nucleotide sequence: TGTGCCAGCAGTCCAACTCCGCCGGCGCACGGGGAAAAACTGTTTTTT. Protein: CASSPTPPAHGEKLFF.

This chain connects TRBV7-9 to TRBJ1-2, with D unresolved. This CDR3 spans 13 amino acids. Per germline, CDR1 SEHNR and CDR2 FQNEAQ (reference sequence). Trimming took off 5 bases at V and 4 bases at J, with 11 bases between the two ends. CDR3 in amino acids: CASSLSVVYGYTF. The CDR3, as DNA: TGTGCCAGCAGCCTTTCAGTCGTCTATGGCTACACCTTC.

The chain employs TRBV7-2 and TRBJ2-7; TRBD2 aligns across 7 bases. Trimming took 2 bases from V and 2 from J; bases not matched to a gene: 6. In germline, CDR1 is SGHTA, CDR2 FQGNSA. The CDR3 is made up of 15 amino acids. CDR3 DNA sequence: TGTGCCAGCAGCTTAAGCGTAGCGGGCCCCTACGAGCAGTACTTC. As protein: CASSLSVAGPYEQYF.

The rearrangement links TRBV11-1 to TRBJ2-1; 7 bases are a match to TRBD1. The germline V gene has CDR1 SGHAT and CDR2 FQDESV (reference sequence). The CDR3 is made up of 13 amino acids. V gave up 5 bases and J gave up 7 bases; unmatched junction bases: 5. CDR3 region: CASSPRDSNEQFF. Here the CDR3 DNA reads TGTGCCAGCAGCCCCCGGGACAGTAATGAGCAGTTCTTC.